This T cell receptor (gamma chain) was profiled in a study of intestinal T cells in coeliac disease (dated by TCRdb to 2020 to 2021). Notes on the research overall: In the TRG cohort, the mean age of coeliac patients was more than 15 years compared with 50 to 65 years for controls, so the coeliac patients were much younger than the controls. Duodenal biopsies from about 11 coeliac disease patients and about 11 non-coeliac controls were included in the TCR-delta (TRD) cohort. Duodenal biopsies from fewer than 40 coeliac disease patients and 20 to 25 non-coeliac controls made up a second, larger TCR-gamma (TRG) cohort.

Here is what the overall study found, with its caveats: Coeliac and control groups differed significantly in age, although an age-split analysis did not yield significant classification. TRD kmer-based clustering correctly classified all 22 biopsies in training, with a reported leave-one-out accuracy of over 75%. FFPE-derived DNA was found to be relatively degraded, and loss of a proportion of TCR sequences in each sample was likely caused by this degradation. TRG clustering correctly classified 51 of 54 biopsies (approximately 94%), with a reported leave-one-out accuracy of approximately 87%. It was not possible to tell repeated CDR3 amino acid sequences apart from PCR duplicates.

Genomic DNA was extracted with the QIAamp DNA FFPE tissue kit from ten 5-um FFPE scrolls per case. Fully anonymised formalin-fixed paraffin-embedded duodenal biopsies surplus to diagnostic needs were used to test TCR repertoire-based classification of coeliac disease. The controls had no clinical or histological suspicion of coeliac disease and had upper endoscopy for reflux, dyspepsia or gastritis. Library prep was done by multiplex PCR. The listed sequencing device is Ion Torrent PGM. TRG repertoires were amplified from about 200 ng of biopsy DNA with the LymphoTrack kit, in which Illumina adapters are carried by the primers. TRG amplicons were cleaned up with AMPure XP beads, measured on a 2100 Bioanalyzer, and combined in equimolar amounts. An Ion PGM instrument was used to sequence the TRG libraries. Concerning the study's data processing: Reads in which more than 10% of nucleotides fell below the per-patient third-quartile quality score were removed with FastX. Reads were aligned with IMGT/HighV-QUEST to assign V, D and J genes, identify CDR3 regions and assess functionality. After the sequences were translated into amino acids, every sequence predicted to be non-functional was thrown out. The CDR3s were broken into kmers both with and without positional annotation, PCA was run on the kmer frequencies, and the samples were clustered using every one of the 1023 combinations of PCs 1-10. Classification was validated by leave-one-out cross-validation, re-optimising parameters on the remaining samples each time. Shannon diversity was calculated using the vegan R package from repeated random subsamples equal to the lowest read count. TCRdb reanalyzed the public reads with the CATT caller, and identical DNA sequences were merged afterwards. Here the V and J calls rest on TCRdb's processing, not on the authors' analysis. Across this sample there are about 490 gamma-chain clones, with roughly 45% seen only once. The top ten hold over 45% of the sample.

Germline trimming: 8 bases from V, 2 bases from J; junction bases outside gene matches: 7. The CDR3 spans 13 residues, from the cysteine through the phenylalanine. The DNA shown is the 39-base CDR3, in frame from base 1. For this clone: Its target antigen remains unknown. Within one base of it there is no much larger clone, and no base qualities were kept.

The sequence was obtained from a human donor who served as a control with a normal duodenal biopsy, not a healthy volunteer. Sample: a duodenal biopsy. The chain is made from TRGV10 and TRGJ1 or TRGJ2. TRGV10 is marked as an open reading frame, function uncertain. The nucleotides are TGTGCTGCGTGGGGATTTTATTATTATAAGAAACTCTTT. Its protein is CAAWGFYYYKKLF.